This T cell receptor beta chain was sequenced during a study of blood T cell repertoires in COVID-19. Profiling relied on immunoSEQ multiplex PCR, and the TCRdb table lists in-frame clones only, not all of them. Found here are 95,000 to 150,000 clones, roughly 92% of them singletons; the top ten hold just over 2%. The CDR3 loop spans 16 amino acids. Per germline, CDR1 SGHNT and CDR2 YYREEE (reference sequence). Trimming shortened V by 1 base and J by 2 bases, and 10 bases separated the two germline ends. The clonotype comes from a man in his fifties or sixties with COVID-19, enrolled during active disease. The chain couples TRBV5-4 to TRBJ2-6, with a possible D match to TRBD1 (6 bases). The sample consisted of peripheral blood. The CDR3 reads CASSLPGAAGANVLTF. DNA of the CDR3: TGTGCCAGCAGCTTGCCAGGGGCTGCTGGGGCCAACGTCCTGACTTTC.